This T cell receptor beta chain was documented in a study of cytomegalovirus exposure and HLA in healthy donors. Findings and caveats of the study: Listed as cytomegalovirus-associated were 150 to 200 TCR beta chains. There were several of the most significant clusters that appeared linked to common viral pathogens in a later analysis.

The CDR3 sequence is 15 residues long. Losses at the gene ends were 6 bases for V and 5 bases for J; bases not matched to a gene: 10. Germline V gene sequence: CDR1 SEHNR, CDR2 FQNEAQ (reference sequence). PCR involved 60 Vbeta and 13 Jbeta primers. Libraries were prepared by immunoSEQ multiplex PCR; TCRdb keeps only in-frame clonotypes and omits some of them. The data contain 150,000 to 160,000 clones, roughly 80% of them singletons. Samples came from healthy bone marrow donors. Notes on this clone: Its antigen is undetermined.

The sample taken for sequencing was PBMCs. This TCR came from a woman in her 50s in good health and CMV-seropositive. The rearrangement joins TRBV7-9 to TRBJ2-1; the match to TRBD1 covers 7 bases. Here the CDR3 DNA reads TGTGCCAGCAGAAGACGATCAGGGACAGACAATGAGCAGTTCTTC. It encodes CASRRRSGTDNEQFF.